This T cell receptor (beta chain) comes out of a study of T cell responses to AZD1222 COVID-19 vaccine. This CDR3 spans 12 amino acids. With 3 bases removed from V and 1 base from J, the gap between germline ends came to 6 bases. Germline V gene sequence: CDR1 DFQATT, CDR2 SNEGSKA (reference sequence). Measured with immunoSEQ multiplex PCR; TCRdb has only the in-frame clones, and not every one. The sample lists 100,000 or so clones; approximately 90% were seen once. Specimen: peripheral blood, collected 28 days after the second AZD1222 dose. The clonotype originates from an adult who received the AZD1222 COVID-19 vaccine. The chain links TRBV20-1 to TRBJ2-5, with D uncertain. CDR3 protein: CSASNTQETQYF. DNA for the CDR3: TGCAGTGCTAGTAACACCCAAGAGACCCAGTACTTC.